This section outlines one TCR beta chain sequence together with its context. The specificity of this receptor is unknown. Per-base qualities were not stored, and no clone one base away is much larger. The CDR3 regions of human TCRbeta chains were analyzed by immunosequencing. The study's processing was this. TCRs in the repertoires were compared against a reference library of SARS-CoV-2-specific TCRs that had been generated with the MIRA antigen-specificity platform. Breadth was defined as the fraction of unique TCRs that were SARS-CoV-2-associated. Depth was defined as the fraction of total T cells that were SARS-CoV-2-associated. Using the MIRA data, each spike-specific TCR was mapped to the spike region that the TCR reacts to and placed in a CD4 or CD8 class. Log10-transformed breadth and depth values were compared by one-way ANOVA with Sidak's multiple comparisons tests. TCRdb provides this immuneACCESS table in a form limited to in-frame rearrangements. Some clones are lacking; in checked studies, under half of them reflect an unresolved V gene, and why the rest are absent is not known. The DNA gave D and trimming, while V, J and clone size come from that table. This sample comprises roughly 150,000 clones, less than 90% of them detected only once. The ten top clones hold 6.9% of the sample.

The time point label of this sample denotes: sample from adult after SARS-CoV-2 infection, after symptom onset. A couple of convalescent COVID-19 patients, sampled after symptom onset from adults with prior SARS-CoV-2 infection, were also TCR-sequenced for comparison. The sample originates from a study of T cell responses to AZD1222 COVID-19 vaccine (dated by TCRdb to the early 2020s). With regard to the full study: A total of roughly 240 trial participants underwent TCR sequencing, of whom around 200 received two doses of AZD1222 and roughly 25 received two doses of the MenACWY control vaccine. Trial participants were enrolled by age into 18-55, 56-69 and 70-plus year subgroups, with about 150, 28 and 57 TCR-sequenced participants respectively.

Beyond this particular receptor, the publication reports: The 56-69-year group was small, and its depth increase did not reach significance, likely because of low power. Conclusions about previously exposed vaccinees were limited because only a handful of AZD1222 recipients were SARS-CoV-2 seropositive at baseline. After two AZD1222 doses, both the breadth and the depth of spike-specific TCRs were significantly higher than at day 0 and than in MenACWY recipients. Epitopes outside the regions mutated in the B.1.351 and B.1.1.7 variants were reportedly recognized by nearly half of the unique spike-specific TCRs. Participants were mostly white British and included more females than males, and it was suggested by the authors that clonal diversity may have been underestimated. Because no day 14 peak-response samples were available, repertoires were characterized only after the peak T cell response. The vaccine-associated CD4 TCRs covered the entire spike protein, and the dominant responses fell in regions 160-218 and 743-854.

The germline V gene (reference sequence) gives CDR1 as MNHEY and CDR2 as SMNVEV. The CDR3 runs 16 amino acids, cysteine and phenylalanine included. Solely the CDR3 DNA is kept, with 48 bases framed from the first base. V is pruned by 6 bases and J by 4 bases, leaving 8 bases of the junction without a gene match. This specimen consisted of peripheral blood, obtained after recovery from COVID-19. This clonotype originated in an adult who had recovered from COVID-19. The sequence links TRBV27 to TRBJ2-6, with 8 bases in between that match TRBD2. CDR3 loop: CASSLRGGYGANVLTF. The bases are TGTGCCAGCAGCCTCCGGGGGGGGTACGGGGCCAACGTCCTGACTTTC.